This TCR beta chain was obtained from a study of T cells expressing NK-cell markers. The overall study: There were seven HCMV-seropositive donors and one seronegative donor among the eight sequenced.

The CDR3 totals 14 residues. Looked up from germline, CDR1 is MGHRA and CDR2 is YSYEKL. TCRdb re-called the 5' RACE reads; every CDR3 protein appears as one record, without DNA. The sample holds about 160,000 distinct CDR3 sequences. The sequence was collected from a man aged 18-70 years in good health. The specimen sequenced was blood T cells: a sorted CD56 or NKG2C T cell subset, CD4+ or CD8+ T cells, or bulk PBMC T cells (not recorded which). The rearrangement links TRBV4-1 to TRBJ2-5. The CDR3 sequence: CASSPDRNGETQYF.